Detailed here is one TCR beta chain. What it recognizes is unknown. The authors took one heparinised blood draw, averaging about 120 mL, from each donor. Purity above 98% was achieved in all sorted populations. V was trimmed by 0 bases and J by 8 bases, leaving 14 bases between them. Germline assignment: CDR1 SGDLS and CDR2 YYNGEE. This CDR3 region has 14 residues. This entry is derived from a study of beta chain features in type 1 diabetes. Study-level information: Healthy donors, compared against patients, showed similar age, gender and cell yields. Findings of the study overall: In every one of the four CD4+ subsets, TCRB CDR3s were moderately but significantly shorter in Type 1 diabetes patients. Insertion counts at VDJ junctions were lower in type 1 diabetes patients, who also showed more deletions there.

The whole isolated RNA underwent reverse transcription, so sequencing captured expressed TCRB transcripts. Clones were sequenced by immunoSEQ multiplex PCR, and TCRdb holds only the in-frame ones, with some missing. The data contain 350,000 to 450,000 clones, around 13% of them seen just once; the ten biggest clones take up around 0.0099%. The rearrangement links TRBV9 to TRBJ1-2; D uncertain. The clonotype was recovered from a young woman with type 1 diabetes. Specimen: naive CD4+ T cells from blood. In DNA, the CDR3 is TGTGCCAGCAGCGTAGTGACTCAAAGGAGCGGCTACACCTTC. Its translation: CASSVVTQRSGYTF.